These T cell receptor beta chains were read from a single sample in a study of cytomegalovirus exposure and HLA in healthy donors. The repertoire was sequenced with immunoSEQ multiplex PCR; TCRdb's copy has only in-frame clones and lacks some. The sample includes some 220,000 clones, around 80% of them seen just once. The sequenced sample was PBMCs. These receptors came from a boy between 5 and 17 years old in good health and CMV-seronegative. Both conserved end residues are part of each CDR3. The D gene is left open where the match is weak. The listing skips clone size in some rows; elsewhere it reads once, few, many or a size class.

J gene | clone size | D gene | V gene | CDR3 protein | CDR3 DNA
TRBJ1-5 | few | NA | TRBV10-1 | CASSDPPVYQPQHF | TGCGCCAGCAGTGATCCCCCGGTTTATCAGCCCCAGCATTTT
TRBJ2-7 | once | NA | TRBV7-8 | CASSLVSREQYF | TGTGCCAGCAGCTTAGTTTCTCGGGAGCAGTACTTC
TRBJ2-7 | NA | TRBD1 | TRBV6-1 | CASSEWTGLPYEQYF | TGTGCCAGCAGTGAATGGACAGGGCTCCCCTACGAGCAGTACTTC
TRBJ2-3 | few | TRBD2 | TRBV11-3 | CASSLVGGGSTDTQYF | TGTGCCAGCAGCTTAGTGGGCGGGGGGAGCACAGATACGCAGTATTTT
TRBJ2-3 | NA | TRBD1 | TRBV7-2 | CASSFAGTGGTDTQYF | TGTGCCAGCAGCTTTGCCGGGACAGGGGGCACAGATACGCAGTATTTT
TRBJ1-4 | NA | NA | TRBV25-1 | CASSERQNMYEKLFF | TGTGCCAGCAGTGAACGACAGAATATGTATGAAAAACTGTTTTTT
TRBJ2-5 | NA | TRBD2 | TRBV11-2 | CASSLDPLAGQETQYF | TGTGCCAGCAGCTTAGACCCTCTAGCGGGACAAGAGACCCAGTACTTC
TRBJ2-5 | once | TRBD2 | TRBV27 | CASSRGGRGFEQYF | TGTGCCAGCAGCCGAGGCGGGAGGGGATTTGAGCAGTACTTC
TRBJ1-1 | NA | NA | TRBV4-2 | CASSQDITTYTEAFF | TGTGCCAGCAGCCAAGACATCACTACCTACACTGAAGCTTTCTTT
TRBJ2-7 | NA | NA | TRBV27 | CASSTSVYEQYF | TGTGCCAGCAGCACATCCGTCTACGAGCAGTACTTC
TRBJ1-1 | NA | NA | TRBV5-6 | CASSLQGIFENTEAFF | TGTGCCAGCAGCTTACAGGGTATTTTCGAGAACACTGAAGCTTTCTTT
TRBJ1-1 | NA | NA | TRBV11-2 | CASSLSLGRYTEAFF | TGTGCCAGCAGCTTATCCCTAGGGAGGTATACTGAAGCTTTCTTT
TRBJ1-1 | NA | TRBD1 | TRBV6-5 | CASRQGGNTEAFF | TGTGCCAGCAGACAGGGGGGGAACACTGAAGCTTTCTTT
TRBJ1-3 | NA | NA | TRBV10-3 | CAITFNQGSGNTIYF | TGTGCCATCACATTCAACCAGGGCTCCGGAAACACCATATATTTT
TRBJ2-3 | NA | TRBD2 | TRBV5-4 | CASSLFASGSREDTQYF | TGTGCCAGCAGCTTGTTCGCTAGCGGGAGTCGGGAAGATACGCAGTATTTT
TRBJ2-7 | once | TRBD2 | TRBV6-6 | CASSYPGGPNEQYF | TGTGCCAGCAGTTACCCGGGAGGGCCGAACGAGCAGTACTTC
TRBJ2-7 | NA | NA | TRBV7-9 | CASSLVKGGGAQGEQYF | TGTGCCAGCAGCTTAGTCAAAGGTGGGGGGGCGCAAGGGGAGCAGTACTTC
TRBJ1-1 | NA | NA | TRBV30 | CAWRGGGLTEAFF | TGTGCCTGGAGGGGGGGTGGGCTCACTGAAGCTTTCTTT
TRBJ1-1 | NA | NA | TRBV6-5 | CASSYSEGNTEAFF | TGTGCCAGCAGTTACTCGGAGGGGAACACTGAAGCTTTCTTT
TRBJ1-1 | NA | TRBD1 | TRBV5-4 | CASSVTGGNTEAFF | TGTGCCAGCAGTGTGACAGGGGGCAACACTGAAGCTTTCTTT
TRBJ1-3 | NA | NA | TRBV6-6 | CASSSLTGNTIYF | TGTGCCAGCAGTTCCTTAACTGGAAACACCATATATTTT
TRBJ2-5 | NA | NA | TRBV10-3 | CAIGTGPPEETQYF | TGTGCCATCGGCACAGGCCCCCCAGAGGAGACCCAGTACTTC
TRBJ1-4 | NA | NA | TRBV5-1 | CASSLFGQSTFATNEKLFF | TGCGCCAGCAGCTTGTTTGGACAGAGCACATTTGCAACTAATGAAAAACTGTTTTTT
TRBJ1-1 | NA | NA | TRBV6-1 | CASSAISVDTEAFF | TGTGCCAGCAGTGCCATTTCGGTGGACACTGAAGCTTTCTTT
TRBJ1-2 | NA | NA | TRBV19 | CASRGQSYGYTF | TGTGCCAGTAGAGGACAGAGCTATGGCTACACCTTC
TRBJ2-1 | NA | NA | TRBV20-1 | CSARDRYEQFF | TGCAGTGCTAGAGATCGGTATGAGCAGTTCTTC
TRBJ2-1 | NA | TRBD2 | TRBV11-3 | CASSPSGGLYNEQFF | TGTGCCAGCAGCCCCAGCGGGGGACTCTACAATGAGCAGTTCTTC
TRBJ2-3 | NA | NA | TRBV5-4 | CASSFGGVSTDTQYF | TGTGCCAGCAGCTTCGGGGGAGTGAGCACAGATACGCAGTATTTT
TRBJ2-1 | NA | NA | TRBV9 | CASSARGDNYNEQFF | TGTGCCAGCAGCGCCAGGGGGGACAACTACAATGAGCAGTTCTTC
TRBJ1-4 | NA | TRBD1 | TRBV30 | CAWNRGQPNEKLFF | TGTGCCTGGAACAGGGGGCAGCCTAATGAAAAACTGTTTTTT
TRBJ2-7 | NA | TRBD1 | TRBV18 | CASSPRQGSSYEQYF | TGTGCCAGCTCGCCTCGACAGGGTAGCTCCTACGAGCAGTACTTC
TRBJ2-5 | NA | TRBD2 | TRBV15 | CATNVAGGIETQYF | TGTGCCACCAACGTAGCGGGGGGGATCGAGACCCAGTACTTC
TRBJ2-1 | NA | NA | TRBV18 | CASSPTGVGSYNEQFF | TGTGCCAGCTCACCTACGGGTGTGGGCTCCTACAATGAGCAGTTCTTC
TRBJ1-6 | NA | NA | TRBV7-9 | CASSTVSGSPLHF | TGTGCCAGCAGTACAGTATCAGGTTCACCCCTCCACTTT
TRBJ1-1 | NA | NA | TRBV7-3 | CASHLTGVGRTEAFF | TGTGCCAGCCATTTAACGGGGGTTGGGAGGACTGAAGCTTTCTTT
TRBJ1-1 | NA | NA | TRBV5-6 | CASSLVGGPNTEAFF | TGTGCCAGCAGCTTGGTGGGGGGGCCGAACACTGAAGCTTTCTTT
TRBJ2-1 | NA | TRBD2 | TRBV9 | CASMGPSGTYNEQFF | TGTGCCAGCATGGGCCCTAGCGGGACCTACAATGAGCAGTTCTTC
TRBJ1-1 | NA | TRBD1 | TRBV29-1 | CSVPGTAETEAFF | TGCAGCGTTCCCGGGACAGCGGAGACTGAAGCTTTCTTT
TRBJ1-2 | NA | NA | TRBV30 | CAWRARGEGGYTF | TGTGCCTGGAGGGCCCGGGGAGAAGGAGGCTACACCTTC
TRBJ1-1 | NA | TRBD1 | TRBV6-1 | CASRRQGWTEAFF | TGTGCCAGCAGACGACAGGGGTGGACTGAAGCTTTCTTT
TRBJ2-1 | NA | NA | TRBV5-8 | CASSLRGYEQFF | TGTGCCAGCAGCTTGAGAGGGTATGAGCAGTTCTTC
TRBJ2-1 | few | NA | TRBV29-1 | CSASSPGDEQFF | TGCAGCGCATCCTCCCCCGGGGATGAGCAGTTCTTC
TRBJ1-4 | NA | NA | TRBV23-1 | CASSQGHEKLFF | TGCGCCAGCAGTCAAGGCCATGAAAAACTGTTTTTT
TRBJ2-7 | NA | NA | TRBV5-4 | CASSATQGKQYF | TGTGCCAGCAGCGCTACTCAGGGTAAGCAGTACTTC
TRBJ1-1 | NA | TRBD1 | TRBV5-1 | CASSLGGTGTEAFF | TGCGCCAGCAGCTTGGGGGGGACAGGGACCGAAGCTTTCTTT
TRBJ2-7 | NA | TRBD2 | TRBV18 | CASSAIAGGPNYEQYF | TGTGCCAGCTCAGCCATAGCGGGAGGGCCGAATTACGAGCAGTACTTC
TRBJ2-1 | NA | NA | TRBV2 | CASDGGYNEQFF | TGTGCCAGCGACGGAGGGTACAATGAGCAGTTCTTC
TRBJ1-1 | NA | TRBD1 | TRBV30 | CASAGQANTEAFF | TGTGCCTCCGCGGGACAGGCCAACACTGAAGCTTTCTTT
TRBJ1-1 | once | TRBD1 | TRBV19 | CASSEPTGGADTEAFF | TGTGCCAGTAGTGAACCTACAGGGGGCGCAGACACTGAAGCTTTCTTT
TRBJ2-3 | NA | NA | TRBV4-2 | CASSQVGGLGTDTQYF | TGTGCCAGCAGCCAAGTGGGGGGGCTGGGCACAGATACGCAGTATTTT
TRBJ2-1 | NA | TRBD2 | TRBV11-3 | CASSLELAGSREQFF | TGTGCCAGCAGCTTAGAACTAGCGGGGTCCAGAGAGCAGTTCTTC
TRBJ2-7 | NA | NA | TRBV30 | CAWSVQISRLISYEQYF | TGTGCCTGGAGTGTACAGATCAGTCGGCTAATCTCCTACGAGCAGTACTTC
TRBJ2-7 | NA | TRBD2 | TRBV4-2 | CASSQVASGSLVFEQYF | TGTGCCAGCAGCCAAGTGGCTAGCGGGAGTCTCGTGTTCGAGCAGTACTTC